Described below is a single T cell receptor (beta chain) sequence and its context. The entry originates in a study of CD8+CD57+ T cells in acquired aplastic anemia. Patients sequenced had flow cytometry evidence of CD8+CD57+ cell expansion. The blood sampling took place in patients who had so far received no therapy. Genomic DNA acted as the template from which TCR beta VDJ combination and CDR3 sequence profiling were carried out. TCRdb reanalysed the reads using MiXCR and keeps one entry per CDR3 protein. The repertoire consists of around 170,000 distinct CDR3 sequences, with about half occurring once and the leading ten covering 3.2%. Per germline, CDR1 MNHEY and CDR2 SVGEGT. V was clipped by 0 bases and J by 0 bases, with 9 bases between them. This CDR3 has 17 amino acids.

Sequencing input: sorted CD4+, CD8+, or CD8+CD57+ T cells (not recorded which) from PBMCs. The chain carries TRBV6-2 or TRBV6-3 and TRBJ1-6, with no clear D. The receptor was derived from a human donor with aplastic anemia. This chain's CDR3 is CASSYSGGSSYNSPLHF. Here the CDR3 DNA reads TGTGCCAGCAGTTACTCAGGTGGCAGCTCCTATAATTCACCCCTCCACTTT.